This TCR beta chain was profiled in a study of naive and memory T cell subsets. CDR1 KGHSH and CDR2 LQKENI come from the germline V gene. The CDR3 covers 14 residues. V was cut by 3 bases and J by 0 bases, with 8 bases left in between. This clonotype occurred many times. For blood and skin samples, reverse transcription used TCR alpha and beta constant primers. TCRdb passed the 5' RACE reads through MiXCR, listing each CDR3 protein once. The table has some 22,000 distinct CDR3 sequences, 4% to 4.5% seen once. RNA was extracted from 2.5 to 3 ml of whole blood of healthy adults. The library had UMIs added by 3' ligation of an oligonucleotide to TCR cDNA.

The J gene is TRBJ1-1, the V gene TRBV18; tentative D call: TRBD1 (6 bases). This receptor was identified in a male donor in good health. The CDR3 here is CASSPRTVNTEAFF. The CDR3 nucleotides read TGTGCCAGCTCACCCAGGACAGTGAACACTGAAGCTTTCTTT.